Sequencing of this TCR beta chain was carried out in a study of blood T cell repertoires in COVID-19. Study in general: The United States, Italy and Spain supplied acute and convalescent COVID-19 samples.

Recruited during active infection, patients (from Seattle) were subsequently followed longitudinally. Original data processing: It was from reference gene primer amplification that nucleated cell counts were estimated. This table comes from immunoSEQ multiplex PCR, and its TCRdb copy is limited to in-frame clones, with some not included. V, J and clone size were drawn from that table, and D and trimming were deduced from the DNA. This sample carries a few hundred thousand clones, about 86% of them seen once, and the ten largest clones take just over 7%. V was cut by 2 bases and J by 11 bases, with 9 bases left in between. Per germline, CDR1 SNHLY and CDR2 FYNNEI. The CDR3 spans 11 residues.

Sequencing was carried out using peripheral blood. J is TRBJ1-1 and V is TRBV2, with D hard to call. This receptor was identified in a woman aged 60-75 years with COVID-19, enrolled during active disease. CDR3 sequence reads: CASSERGVAFF. The CDR3 bases are TGTGCCAGCAGTGAACGGGGAGTGGCTTTCTTT.